The 27 T cell receptor beta chains below come from one sample, sequenced in a study of immune evolution from preneoplasia to lung adenocarcinoma. Measured with immunoSEQ multiplex PCR; TCRdb has only the in-frame clones, and not every one. The table has tens of thousands of clones, 74% seen once. The specimen sequenced was FFPE invasive lung adenocarcinoma tissue. The receptors here all came from a person between 55 and 70 years old with lung adenocarcinoma.

This clone was counted only a few times. This chain connects TRBV27 to TRBJ2-3; D is uncertain. V lost 4 bases and J 5 bases, leaving 10 bases between the germline ends. Germline V gene lookup returns CDR1 MNHEY and CDR2 SMNVEV (reference sequence). This CDR3 has 13 residues. The CDR3: CASSSGPVDTQYF. As DNA, the CDR3 is TGTGCCAGCAGTTCTGGGCCGGTAGATACGCAGTATTTT.

This clone was recorded a few times. J is TRBJ2-1 and V is TRBV18, with 9 nucleotides matching TRBD2. Looked up from germline, CDR1 is KGHSH and CDR2 is LQKENI. The CDR3 sequence is 14 residues long. J gave up 6 bases and V 3 bases, and 3 bases lay outside the gene matches. DNA for the CDR3: TGTGCCAGCTCACCCTTTAGCGGGAGCAATGAGCAGTTCTTC. Translating gives CASSPFSGSNEQFF.

This clone was found a few times. The chain couples TRBV10-2 to TRBJ1-5; D remains unclear. Germline-derived CDR1 and CDR2 are WSHSY and SAAADI. V dropped 3 bases and J dropped 2 bases, with 11 bases sitting between them. CDR3 length: 15 amino acids. CDR3 nucleotides: TGCGCCAGCAGTGAAACTGGGCAGGGCAATCAGCCCCAGCATTTT. It is translated as CASSETGQGNQPQHF.

V and J are TRBV27 and TRBJ2-2, with D unresolved. The CDR3 spans 14 residues. With 8 bases removed from V and 4 bases from J, the gap between germline ends came to 14 bases. Germline CDR1 reads MNHEY; CDR2 reads SMNVEV (reference sequence). Here the CDR3 reads CASLNGVGTGELFF. CDR3 nucleotides: TGTGCCAGCCTTAATGGGGTTGGCACCGGGGAGCTGTTTTTT.

This clone was seen just once. The chain joins TRBV29-1 to TRBJ2-5; TRBD2 might be the D (6 bases). Trimming pared 4 bases from V and 7 bases from J, leaving 16 bases between. Germline values: CDR1 SQVTM, CDR2 ANQGSEA. The CDR3 is made up of 13 amino acids. The CDR3 reads CSVGGDSIGTQYF. In DNA form, the CDR3 reads TGCAGCGTTGGGGGGGACTCCATAGGGACCCAGTACTTC.

V gene TRBV29-1 combines with J gene TRBJ1-4; the D gene is possibly TRBD1 (5 bases). The CDR3 extends over 13 amino acids. V was cut by 4 bases and J by 6 bases, with 12 bases left in between. Germline CDR1 is SQVTM and CDR2 is ANQGSEA. DNA for the CDR3: TGCAGCGTTGCGGGGTCGGGGGATGAAAAACTGTTTTTT. Translated, it gives CSVAGSGDEKLFF.

The chain recombines TRBV2 with TRBJ1-5, with unresolved D. Germline assignment: CDR1 SNHLY and CDR2 FYNNEI. Trimming removed 8 bases at V and 6 bases at J, with 14 bases between. This CDR3 is 13 amino acids long. CDR3 protein: CASGFEVFQPQHF. CDR3 coding DNA: TGTGCCAGCGGGTTTGAGGTATTTCAGCCCCAGCATTTT.

This chain uses TRBV30 with TRBJ2-1; D gene uncertain. In germline, CDR1 is GTSNPN, CDR2 SVGIG (reference sequence). This CDR3 contains 10 residues. Trimming pared 4 bases from V and 7 bases from J, leaving 5 bases between. CDR3 sequence (DNA): TGTGCCTGGATTGGTAATGAGCAGTTCTTC. This codes for CAWIGNEQFF.

V and J are TRBV11-2 and TRBJ1-3; D not resolved. There are 15 residues in the CDR3. Germline assignment: CDR1 SGHAT and CDR2 FQNNGV. V shed 5 bases and J shed 6 bases, with 17 bases lying between them. CDR3 sequence: CASSPGRAGLNTIYF. CDR3 coding DNA: TGTGCCAGCAGCCCCGGGAGGGCCGGGTTAAACACCATATATTTT.

In DNA, the CDR3 is TGTGCCAGCAGTTCTGGAGAGACCCAGTACTTC. Its translation is CASSSGETQYF. V usage is TRBV6-5 and J usage is TRBJ2-5, with D unclear. The CDR3 is 11 residues long. CDR1 and CDR2 (germline): MNHEY, SVGAGI. Trimming removed 4 bases at V and 4 bases at J, with 4 bases between.

This clone has more than one count but fewer than ten. The CDR3, as DNA: TGTGCTAGTGGTGCCGGGACAGGGAAGGGAGATACGCAGTATTTT. This codes for CASGAGTGKGDTQYF. The chain uses TRBV12-5 and TRBJ2-3; 9 positions match TRBD1. With V trimmed by 5 bases and J by 5 bases, 8 bases remained unmatched. CDR3 length: 15 amino acids. Germline V gives CDR1 LGHNT, CDR2 FRNRAP.

The J gene is TRBJ1-1, the V gene TRBV18; TRBD1 is a possible D gene (6 bases). From germline, CDR1 is KGHSH and CDR2 LQKENI. This CDR3 contains 13 residues. V was cut by 5 bases and J by 1 base, with 8 bases left in between. Here the CDR3 DNA reads TGTGCCAGCTCAGCGGGACAGAACACTGAAGCTTTCTTT. This translates into CASSAGQNTEAFF.

The gene calls are TRBV10-3 and TRBJ2-2; TRBD1 aligns across 10 bases. Germline CDR1 ENHRY, CDR2 SYGVKD. This CDR3 has 17 residues. V shed 6 bases, J shed 2 bases, and the junction held 9 bases outside the gene matches. The CDR3 DNA follows: TGTGCCATCAGGGACCCGGACAGGGGGTTAAACACCGGGGAGCTGTTTTTT. As protein: CAIRDPDRGLNTGELFF.

V is TRBV28 and J is TRBJ1-4; 7 nucleotides line up with TRBD1. Germline V CDR1 and CDR2: MDHEN, SYDVKM. The CDR3 covers 15 residues. The V gene end was trimmed by 5 bases and the J gene end by 5 bases; junction bases not matched to a gene: 8. The CDR3 sequence: CASSTPTGWNEKLFF. CDR3 coding DNA: TGTGCCAGCAGTACCCCGACAGGGTGGAATGAAAAACTGTTTTTT.

By proportion, this clone is medium-sized. This chain connects TRBV18 to TRBJ2-3; TRBD2 matches 11 bases. Germline trimming cut 6 bases from V and 3 bases from J; bases unmatched to any gene: 2. Germline V gene lookup returns CDR1 KGHSH and CDR2 LQKENI. CDR3 length: 14 residues. CDR3 residues: CASSTSGNTDTQYF. CDR3 bases: TGTGCCAGCTCGACTAGCGGGAATACAGATACGCAGTATTTT.

The rearrangement uses TRBV18 and TRBJ2-3, with D possibly being TRBD2 (5 bases). Trimming left V 3 bases short and J 6 bases short, with 10 bases between. Germline CDR1 KGHSH, CDR2 LQKENI. This CDR3 contains 13 residues. In DNA form, the CDR3 reads TGTGCCAGCTCACCCTATCGAGGGGATACGCAGTATTTT. It encodes CASSPYRGDTQYF.

As to this clone: The same CDR3 arises from other DNA sequences in this sample as well. The rearrangement uses TRBV19 and TRBJ2-3; weak D call: TRBD2 (6 bases). CDR1 LNHDA and CDR2 SQIVND come from the germline V gene (reference sequence). Trimming left V 6 bases short and J 4 bases short, with 14 bases between. This CDR3 spans 14 amino acids. The CDR3 sequence: CASSPDYSSDTQYF. In nucleotides, the CDR3 is TGTGCCAGTAGCCCGGACTATAGCTCAGATACGCAGTATTTT.

Only a few counts were recorded for this clone. The V call is TRBV30, the J call TRBJ2-7, with 7 bases matching TRBD1. Trimming took 3 bases from V and 4 from J; bases not matched to a gene: 6. Germline CDR1 GTSNPN, CDR2 SVGIG (reference sequence). The CDR3 sequence is 13 residues long. CDR3 region: CAWSPGTVYEQYF. The CDR3 DNA reads as TGTGCCTGGAGCCCAGGGACAGTTTACGAGCAGTACTTC.

The CDR3 sequence is CASSWGRNNYGYTF. The CDR3 coding sequence is TGTGCCAGCAGCTGGGGACGGAATAACTATGGCTACACCTTC. This sequence joins TRBV7-8 and TRBJ1-2; D might be TRBD1 (5 bases). Trimming removed 4 bases at V and 1 base at J, with 10 bases between. Germline CDR1 is SGHVS and CDR2 is FQNEAQ. The CDR3 length is 14 residues.

V gene TRBV28 combines with J gene TRBJ1-2, with 9 positions matching TRBD1. J lost 0 bases, V lost 6 bases, and 8 bases had no gene match. The CDR3 covers 16 residues. Germline CDR1 MDHEN, CDR2 SYDVKM. The CDR3 is CASSLTGDRANYGYTF. The CDR3 DNA reads TGTGCCAGCAGCTTAACAGGGGACAGGGCTAACTATGGCTACACCTTC.

This clone was counted only a few times. The chain recombines TRBV7-9 with TRBJ2-1, with D unresolved. Germline V gene sequence: CDR1 SEHNR, CDR2 FQNEAQ (reference sequence). With 6 bases removed from V and 7 bases from J, the gap between germline ends came to 4 bases. CDR3 length: 10 amino acids. This CDR3 reads CASSGNEQFF. In DNA form, the CDR3 reads TGTGCCAGCAGTGGGAATGAGCAGTTCTTC.

The rearrangement uses TRBV5-1 and TRBJ1-4; D may be TRBD1 (6 bases). This CDR3 region has 15 residues. Germline CDR1 reads SGHRS; CDR2 reads YFSETQ. The V gene lost 3 bases and the J gene lost 7 bases, with 16 bases spanning the gap. The CDR3 sequence is CASSWGQGTPEKLFF. The DNA for the CDR3 is TGCGCCAGCAGCTGGGGGCAGGGGACGCCTGAAAAACTGTTTTTT.

The count of this clone is one. This chain joins TRBV19 and TRBJ1-1, with 7 bases that match TRBD1. V lost 6 bases and J lost 3; bases outside the gene matches: 4. Germline lookup yields CDR1 LNHDA and CDR2 SQIVND (reference sequence). This CDR3 is built from 13 residues. CDR3: CASRGQAYTEAFF. In DNA, the CDR3 is TGTGCCAGTAGAGGACAGGCGTACACTGAAGCTTTCTTT.

V is TRBV11-3 and J is TRBJ2-7, with no clear D. This CDR3 region has 15 residues. V gave up 4 bases and J gave up 1 base, with 14 bases separating them. CDR1 is SGHNT, CDR2 YENEEA, per germline. CDR3 bases: TGTGCCAGCAGCTCCCGGACCCTAGGGTCCTACGAGCAGTACTTC. This codes for CASSSRTLGSYEQYF.

This chain connects TRBV12-5 to TRBJ2-7, with D perhaps matching TRBD1 (7 bases). Germline assignment: CDR1 LGHNT and CDR2 FRNRAP. V lost 3 bases to trimming and J lost 5 bases, with 14 bases between them. The CDR3 consists of 14 residues. As DNA, the CDR3 is TGTGCTAGTGGTTTTCCTGACAGGGAGGACGAGCAGTACTTC. This sequence encodes CASGFPDREDEQYF.

Worth noting for this clone: Other DNA sequences of this sample code for an identical CDR3. The chain uses TRBV28 and TRBJ2-1; 9 bases match TRBD2. The CDR3 runs to 16 residues. The ends lost 5 bases at V and 5 bases at J; junction bases unmatched: 10. Germline values: CDR1 MDHEN, CDR2 SYDVKM. CDR3 in DNA: TGTGCCAGCAGTCCCCCTGGCGGGAGGGCCAACAATGAGCAGTTCTTC. It codes for CASSPPGGRANNEQFF.

The rearrangement uses TRBV7-3 and TRBJ2-1; maybe TRBD2 (5 bases). V lost 2 bases to trimming and J lost 7 bases, with 18 bases between them. Germline V gene lookup returns CDR1 SGHTA and CDR2 FQGTGA. This CDR3 contains 16 residues. Written as DNA, the CDR3 is TGTGCCAGCAGCTTAGGCGGGCCCGGAAAACTTAATGAGCAGTTCTTC. Translation: CASSLGGPGKLNEQFF.